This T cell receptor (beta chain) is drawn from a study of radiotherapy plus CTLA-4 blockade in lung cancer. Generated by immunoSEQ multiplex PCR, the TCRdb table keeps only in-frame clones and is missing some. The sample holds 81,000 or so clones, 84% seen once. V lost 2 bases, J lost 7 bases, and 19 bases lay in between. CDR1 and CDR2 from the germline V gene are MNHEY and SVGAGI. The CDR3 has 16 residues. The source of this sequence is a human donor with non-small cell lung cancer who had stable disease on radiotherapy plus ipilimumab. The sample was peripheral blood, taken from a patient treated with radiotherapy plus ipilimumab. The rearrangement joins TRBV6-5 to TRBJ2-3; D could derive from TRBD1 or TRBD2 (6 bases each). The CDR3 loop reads CASSYNRGRATHTQYF. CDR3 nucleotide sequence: TGTGCCAGCAGTTACAACCGGGGGCGGGCTACACATACGCAGTATTTT.